The clone carrying this T cell receptor beta chain turned up a few times. Its antigen is not identified. The PCR employed 60 Vbeta primers together with 13 Jbeta primers. Clones were read by immunoSEQ multiplex PCR, and TCRdb kept only the in-frame ones, dropping some. This sample has tens of thousands of clones, with around 80% found just once. The sample originates from a study of cytomegalovirus exposure and HLA in healthy donors. Study results and limitations: Researchers reported in a later analysis that a missense DCLRE1C variant was tied to TCR beta V- and J-gene trimming. Most TCRs appeared rarely, but some public TCRs recurred in many donors.

The germline CDR1 and CDR2 sequences are MDHEN and SYDVKM. V lost 8 bases and J lost 3; bases outside the gene matches: 9. The CDR3 length is 14 residues. Sequencing input: PBMCs. This TCR came from a male donor in good health and CMV-seronegative. The chain links TRBV28 to TRBJ2-5, with 7 nucleotides matching TRBD2. Here the CDR3 reads CASQIGAGEETQYF. Written as DNA, the CDR3 is TGTGCCAGCCAGATCGGGGCGGGAGAAGAGACCCAGTACTTC.